This T cell receptor beta chain derives from a study of T-cell memory formation after mild COVID-19. At the level of the study: In these data, TCR clusters were largely donor specific.

From 5'RACE with constant-segment primers came TCR alpha and TCR beta cDNA libraries that carried sample barcodes and UMIs. TCRdb independently ran MiXCR on the 5' RACE reads; one entry per CDR3 protein. The sample lists 130,000 to 150,000 distinct CDR3 sequences, 6% to 7% seen once, with about 1.9% in the top ten. In germline, CDR1 is MNHEY, CDR2 SVGAGI. The CDR3 is made up of 18 amino acids. The J segment lost 4 bases and the V segment lost 5 bases, leaving 14 bases of the junction unmatched. This clonotype was detected only a few times. Antigen unknown. General study points: Pre-infection memory already had some responding clones, implying cross-reactive memory joined. Most CD4+ clones that shrank were in CM and EM, while CD8+ ones turned up in EMRA.

Sequences were obtained from PBMCs or a T cell subset sorted from them (not recorded which). The V call is TRBV6-5, the J call TRBJ2-3; the match to TRBD2 covers 11 bases. This receptor was taken from an adult woman who had mild COVID-19 (a few samples of this study predate the infection). Cell type and time point are not known. CDR3 region: CASSATPRLAGRPDTQYF. DNA for the CDR3: TGTGCCAGCAGTGCAACCCCGAGACTAGCGGGGCGTCCAGATACGCAGTATTTT.